The subject of this entry is one T cell receptor (beta chain). This clone has more than one count but fewer than ten. No cognate antigen has been identified for it. There are no base qualities to consult, and no much larger clone falls within one base. This record belongs to a study of TIL therapy for anti-PD-1-resistant metastatic lung cancer (dated by TCRdb to the early 2020s). Notes on the research overall: Tumors were collected before any PD-1/PD-L1 blockade, after which patients were given nivolumab, and patients who progressed were given lymphodepletion, an infusion of expanded TIL and IL-2. Enrolled patients had a median age of around 50 years (range roughly 35-85) and a median tumor PD-L1 proportion score of 4.5% to 6.5%. The cohort was predominantly lung adenocarcinoma, with a few EGFR-mutant and two ALK-rearranged tumors, and half of patients were current or former smokers. A median non-synonymous tumor mutation burden of approximately 1.4 mutations per megabase was determined across the cohort by whole-exome sequencing. T cell receptor beta sequencing of tumor and peripheral blood was used to follow clonotypes across the tumor, the expanded TIL product and serial blood samples. The study at large found these results: Infused TIL clonotypes partially replaced the baseline peripheral repertoire then decayed over months, with no apparent association between persistence and response. The cohort was highly selected, including more treatment-naive, never-smoker and oncogene-addicted patients than is typical, which limits generalizability. The study protocol defined all tumor marker inferences as exploratory.

Using bias-controlled multiplex PCR with the immunoSEQ v3 hsTCRB kit, the TCR beta CDR3 regions were amplified from genomic DNA. TCR libraries were sequenced on an Illumina NextSeq 500 to approximately 1.8 million read pairs for survey level or roughly 5-6.5 million for deep level. The original methods were these. V, D and J genes were assigned, non-productive sequences were removed, and clonality was reported by immunoSEQ Analyzer software. Repertoires were compared using productive Simpson clonality and Morisita overlap index of productive TRB rearrangements between infused TIL and blood. Absolute clonotype counts in blood were estimated as lymphocyte count times CD3+ fraction times the clone's productive frequency. TCRdb provides this immuneACCESS table in a form limited to in-frame rearrangements. Some clones are lacking; in checked studies, under half of them reflect an unresolved V gene, and why the rest are absent is not known. V and J calls and clone size are those listed in that table; D and trimming were worked out from the DNA. The sample contains 45,000 to 75,000 clones, around 87% of them found a single time. The ten most abundant clones make up 2.6% of the sample.

CDR1 ENHRY and CDR2 SYGVKD were looked up in the germline V gene. The junction carries 6 bases between V and J, which are trimmed by 6 bases and 4 bases respectively. The CDR3 measures 11 amino acids from cysteine to phenylalanine. Just CDR3 DNA is preserved here, 33 bases in frame from base 1. The label giving this sample's time point can be read as: pre-treatment sample, taken before nivolumab and TIL therapy. A phase I trial run at two centers enrolled adults with stage 4 NSCLC between late 2017 and early 2020. The samples were drawn from an open-label, single-arm phase I trial testing tumor-infiltrating lymphocyte therapy combined with nivolumab in advanced non-small cell lung cancer. Mononuclear cells from blood collected in EDTA tubes were isolated on a Ficoll gradient and snap-frozen as pellets, and DNA was then extracted using a Qiagen mini-prep kit.

The V and J genes are TRBV10-3 and TRBJ1-2; no D gene is confidently identified. This TCR came from a person between 25 and 80 years old with non-small cell lung cancer. The sequencing used blood, collected at baseline. This receptor has the CDR3 CAISHGYGYTF. The DNA sequence is given as TGTGCCATCAGCCACGGCTATGGCTACACCTTC.